One sample yielded the 2 T cell receptor beta chains listed below, sequenced in a study of T cells after yellow fever vaccination. TCRdb re-analysed the 5' RACE reads in MiXCR, keeping a single row per CDR3 protein. The sample includes about 140,000 distinct CDR3 sequences, more than 6.5% of them seen just once. The sequencing here drew on CD4+ T cells sorted from PBMCs, taken 10 days after the yellow fever booster vaccination. The origin of the receptors is a man aged 25-40 years who received the YFV17D yellow fever vaccine.

Many counts were recorded for this clonotype. The chain has TRBV4-2 and TRBJ1-6, with a possible D match to TRBD1 (5 bases). Germline V lookup: CDR1 LGHNA, CDR2 YNFKEQ. This CDR3 has 16 residues. Trimming pared 3 bases from V and 10 bases from J, leaving 19 bases between. The CDR3 here is CASSHRSFGGYSPLHF. The CDR3 DNA sequence: TGTGCCAGCAGCCACCGCAGCTTCGGGGGGTACTCACCCCTCCACTTT.

Many counts were recorded for this clonotype. This chain links TRBV10-3 with TRBJ2-7, with TRBD2 matching over 9 bases. Germline V CDR1 and CDR2: ENHRY, SYGVKD. Trimming cost V 4 bases and J 1 base; bases outside gene matches: 11. This CDR3 region has 17 residues. CDR3 in amino acids: CAISGTGAGGLSYEQYF. The CDR3 nucleotides read TGTGCCATCAGTGGCACCGGGGCGGGAGGGTTGTCCTACGAGCAGTACTTC.